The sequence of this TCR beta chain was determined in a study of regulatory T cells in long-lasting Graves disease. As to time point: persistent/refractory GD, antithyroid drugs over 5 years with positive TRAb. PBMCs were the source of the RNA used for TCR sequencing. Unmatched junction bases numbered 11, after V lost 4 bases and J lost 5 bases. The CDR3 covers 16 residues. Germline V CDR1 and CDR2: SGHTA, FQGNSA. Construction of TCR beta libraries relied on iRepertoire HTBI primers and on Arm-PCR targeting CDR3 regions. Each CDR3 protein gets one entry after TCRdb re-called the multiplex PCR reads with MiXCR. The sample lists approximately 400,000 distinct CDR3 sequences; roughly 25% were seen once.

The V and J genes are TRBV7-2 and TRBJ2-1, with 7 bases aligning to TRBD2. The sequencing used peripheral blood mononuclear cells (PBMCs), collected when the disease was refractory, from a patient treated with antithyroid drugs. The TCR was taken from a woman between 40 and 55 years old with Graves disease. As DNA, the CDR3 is TGTGCCAGCAGCTCTCTGGGAGGGATATACAACAATGAGCAGTTCTTC. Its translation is CASSSLGGIYNNEQFF.